These 30 T cell receptor beta chains share one sample of origin, sequenced in a study of CD8 T cells in Susac syndrome. An input of about 0.45 to 1 ug of RNA was subjected to reverse transcription using random hexamers. Using its own MiXCR run on the immunoSEQ multiplex PCR reads, TCRdb lists one record per CDR3 protein. The sample has some 170,000 distinct CDR3 sequences; over 85% are singletons. The source material was CD4+ T cells from PBMCs. The receptors come from a human donor in good health.

The CDR3 nucleotides read TGCAGCGTTGGGCAGACAGGGGAGGGCGGGACCCAGTACTTC. Its protein is CSVGQTGEGGTQYF. The chain has TRBV29-1 and TRBJ2-5; D perhaps matches TRBD1 (8 bases). The length of the CDR3 is 14 residues. Trimming removed 4 bases from V and 7 bases from J, with 19 bases in between. Germline V gene data show CDR1 as SQVTM and CDR2 as ANQGSEA.

The rearrangement links TRBV29-1 to TRBJ1-6, with D maybe TRBD1 (6 bases). The CDR3 runs to 13 residues. V was cut by 4 bases and J by 7 bases, with 11 bases left in between. CDR1 is SQVTM, CDR2 ANQGSEA, per germline. CDR3 region: CSVGRDTNSPLHF. The CDR3 nucleotides read TGCAGCGTTGGCCGGGACACCAATTCACCCCTCCACTTT.

This sequence joins TRBV7-9 and TRBJ1-5; no clear D gene. V lost 1 base and J lost 7, with 14 bases in between. The CDR3 covers 15 residues. CDR1 is SEHNR and CDR2 is FQNEAQ in the germline V gene (reference sequence). The CDR3 DNA follows: TGTGCCAGCAGCTTAGGCGGGGTTGGAAGCCAGCCCCAGCATTTT. Translated, it gives CASSLGGVGSQPQHF.

For the CDR3, the DNA is TGTGCCAGCAGCCAGGAATACAGGGGGCCTGGAGGTGAGCAGTTCTTC. This sequence encodes CASSQEYRGPGGEQFF. V gene TRBV3-1 combines with J gene TRBJ2-1, with TRBD1 identical over 9 bases. V shed 3 bases, J shed 9 bases, and the junction held 12 bases outside the gene matches. The CDR3 sequence is 16 residues long. Germline CDR1 reads LGHDT; CDR2 reads YNNKEL (reference sequence).

CDR3 sequence reads: CSARQGTNTEAFF. For the CDR3, the DNA is TGCAGTGCCCGACAGGGGACGAACACTGAAGCTTTCTTT. The V and J genes are TRBV20-1 and TRBJ1-1; 8 bases align to TRBD1. Germline V CDR1 and CDR2: DFQATT, SNEGSKA (reference sequence). The length of the CDR3 is 13 residues. V shed 6 bases and J 1 base; nucleotides not matched to a gene: 4.

This chain links TRBV30 with TRBJ1-5; no reliable D call. This CDR3 has 16 residues. Trimming stripped 1 base from V and 3 bases from J, with 16 bases between. Germline V gene sequence: CDR1 GTSNPN, CDR2 SVGIG (reference sequence). CDR3 in DNA: TGTGCCTGGAGTGCTATTTCCATGACTGCCAATCAGCCCCAGCATTTT. Amino acids: CAWSAISMTANQPQHF.

The chain is built from TRBV5-1 and TRBJ2-3, with TRBD2 identical over 13 bases. The ends lost 0 bases at V and 6 bases at J; junction bases unmatched: 4. The length of the CDR3 is 16 residues. Germline V CDR1 and CDR2: SGHRS, YFSETQ. The CDR3 loop reads CASSLELAGGQDTQYF. The CDR3 region has the DNA TGCGCCAGCAGCTTGGAACTAGCGGGGGGGCAGGATACGCAGTATTTT.

CDR3 in amino acids: CASTPPHHTEAFF. The CDR3 DNA sequence: TGTGCCAGCACTCCACCCCATCACACTGAAGCTTTCTTT. The chain uses TRBV6-5 and TRBJ1-1, with D uncertain. Germline values: CDR1 MNHEY, CDR2 SVGAGI. The CDR3 sequence is 13 residues long. Trimming removed 7 bases at V and 3 bases at J, with 12 bases between.

This chain uses TRBV7-3 with TRBJ1-4; a possible D gene is TRBD1 (5 bases). Germline-derived CDR1 and CDR2 are SGHTA and FQGTGA. V shed 2 bases and J shed 0 bases, with 7 bases lying between them. This CDR3 has 15 amino acids. CDR3 sequence reads: CASSLGGTTNEKLFF. The CDR3 bases are TGTGCCAGCAGCTTAGGGGGGACAACTAATGAAAAACTGTTTTTT.

This clonotype has just one count. V is TRBV20-1 and J is TRBJ2-7, with D unresolved. Germline V gene sequence: CDR1 DFQATT, CDR2 SNEGSKA (reference sequence). V was trimmed by 2 bases and J by 6 bases, leaving 11 bases between them. The CDR3 runs to 12 residues. The DNA of the CDR3 is TGCAGTGCTAGATGGGTTCGGAGCGAGCAGTACTTC. Encoded protein: CSARWVRSEQYF.

The V and J genes are TRBV5-1 and TRBJ2-2; weak D call: TRBD1 (6 bases). The length of the CDR3 is 15 residues. V lost 0 bases and J lost 1, with 7 bases in between. Germline V CDR1 and CDR2: SGHRS, YFSETQ. The CDR3 bases are TGCGCCAGCAGCTTGGCGACAGGGAACACCGGGGAGCTGTTTTTT. The encoded protein is CASSLATGNTGELFF.

The rearrangement links TRBV5-1 to TRBJ2-1; a weak D match, TRBD1 (5 bases). Germline V gene lookup returns CDR1 SGHRS and CDR2 YFSETQ. This CDR3 spans 15 amino acids. V dropped 0 bases and J dropped 7 bases, with 14 bases sitting between them. CDR3 residues: CASSLALQGVNEQFF. The CDR3 nucleotides read TGCGCCAGCAGCTTGGCCCTGCAGGGTGTGAATGAGCAGTTCTTC.

The CDR3 coding sequence is TGTGCCAGTACCCCCCACAGGGGCCGGGGGACTGAAGCTTTCTTT. It yields the protein CASTPHRGRGTEAFF. The chain links TRBV19 to TRBJ1-1, with 7 bases fitting TRBD1. V shed 7 bases, J shed 5 bases, and the junction held 13 bases outside the gene matches. This CDR3 has 15 residues. The germline V gene has CDR1 LNHDA and CDR2 SQIVND (reference sequence).

The rearrangement joins TRBV6-6 to TRBJ1-5, with D maybe TRBD1 (5 bases). CDR3 size: 14 residues. Germline V gives CDR1 MNHNY, CDR2 SVGAGI (reference sequence). Trimming left V 2 bases short and J 5 bases short, with 10 bases between. The CDR3 sequence is CASSYGGRDQPQHF. For the CDR3, the DNA is TGTGCCAGCAGTTACGGGGGTAGAGATCAGCCCCAGCATTTT.

The rearrangement uses TRBV5-1 and TRBJ2-5, with D maybe TRBD1 (5 bases). Germline assignment: CDR1 SGHRS and CDR2 YFSETQ. The V end was cut by 3 bases, the J end by 0 bases, with 12 bases between. This CDR3 contains 15 residues. The CDR3 coding sequence is TGCGCCAGCAGCTGGCAGGGCCAGGACCAAGAGACCCAGTACTTC. Translation: CASSWQGQDQETQYF.

V is TRBV20-1 and J is TRBJ1-2; 9 bases map to TRBD1. This CDR3 is built from 15 residues. Germline CDR1 reads DFQATT; CDR2 reads SNEGSKA (reference sequence). The V gene end was trimmed by 2 bases and the J gene end by 8 bases; junction bases not matched to a gene: 12. The CDR3 spells CSARNPEQGAHGYTF. The CDR3, as DNA: TGCAGTGCTAGAAATCCCGAACAGGGGGCCCACGGCTACACCTTC.

V gene TRBV4-2 combines with J gene TRBJ2-5; 11 nucleotides match TRBD2. Germline V lookup: CDR1 LGHNA, CDR2 YNFKEQ. The CDR3 sequence is 16 residues long. After removal of 3 bases from V and 4 bases from J, the junction contained 7 bases not matched to a gene. The CDR3 nucleotides read TGTGCCAGCAGCCACGCTATAGCGGGGGGGGGAGAGACCCAGTACTTC. Amino acids: CASSHAIAGGGETQYF.

The CDR3 loop is CATSIWQGSGETQYF. CDR3 coding DNA: TGTGCCACCAGCATCTGGCAGGGCAGCGGGGAGACCCAGTACTTC. The gene calls are TRBV15 and TRBJ2-5; tentatively, D is TRBD2 (6 bases). The CDR3 is made up of 15 amino acids. Germline CDR1 is LNHNV and CDR2 is YYDKDF (reference sequence). V was trimmed by 4 bases and J by 5 bases, leaving 17 bases between them.

The rearrangement uses TRBV5-1 and TRBJ2-7; maybe TRBD2 (7 bases). The CDR3 contains 13 residues. V dropped 0 bases and J dropped 6 bases, with 10 bases sitting between them. The germline gives CDR1 SGHRS, CDR2 YFSETQ. This CDR3 is CASSLGGGPEQYF. CDR3 sequence (DNA): TGCGCCAGCAGCTTGGGGGGGGGCCCCGAGCAGTACTTC.

The chain's CDR3 is CASSDRPGVDGELFF. For the CDR3, the DNA is TGTGCCAGCAGCGATCGACCCGGGGTAGACGGGGAGCTGTTTTTT. The rearrangement links TRBV7-9 to TRBJ2-2, with D possibly TRBD2 on 5 matching bases. With 5 bases removed from V and 7 bases from J, the gap between germline ends came to 17 bases. The CDR3 covers 15 residues. CDR1 SEHNR and CDR2 FQNEAQ come from the germline V gene (reference sequence).

This rearrangement joins TRBV9 to TRBJ1-2, with D uncertain. The CDR3 is 13 amino acids. V gave up 1 base and J gave up 4 bases, with 8 bases separating them. CDR1 and CDR2 (germline): SGDLS, YYNGEE. CDR3 amino acids: CASSVNRGYGYTF. In DNA form, the CDR3 reads TGTGCCAGCAGCGTAAACAGAGGCTATGGCTACACCTTC.

This clonotype came up once. The V gene is TRBV9, the J gene TRBJ2-1, with D maybe TRBD1 (6 bases). The CDR3 runs 14 residues. Germline CDR1 and CDR2: SGDLS and YYNGEE. V gave up 3 bases and J gave up 3 bases, with 10 bases separating them. The CDR3 DNA follows: TGTGCCAGCAGCGGGGGACAATTCTACAATGAGCAGTTCTTC. Translated: CASSGGQFYNEQFF.

The chain uses TRBV20-1 and TRBJ1-2, with TRBD1 matching over 10 bases. The CDR3 contains 15 residues. Germline lookup yields CDR1 DFQATT and CDR2 SNEGSKA (reference sequence). V lost 3 bases and J lost 4; bases outside the gene matches: 8. The chain's CDR3 is CSARTPGQGLYGYTF. The CDR3 coding sequence is TGCAGTGCTAGGACACCGGGACAGGGGCTCTATGGCTACACCTTC.

This clonotype appeared once. CDR3 bases: TGCGCCAGCAGCTTGACCGGGGGGCGCGGGAACACTGAAGCTTTCTTT. As protein: CASSLTGGRGNTEAFF. The chain recombines TRBV5-1 with TRBJ1-1; D possibly corresponds to TRBD1 (6 bases). Germline V gives CDR1 SGHRS, CDR2 YFSETQ. This CDR3 contains 16 residues. V lost 1 base and J 1 base, leaving 14 bases between the germline ends. The full variable domain, completed using reference TRBV5-1 and TRBJ1-1, is KAGVTQTPRYLIKTRGQQVTLSCSPISGHRSVSWYQQTPGQGLQFLFEYFSETQRNKGNFPGRFSGRQFSNSRSEMNVSTLELGDSALYLCASSLTGGRGNTEAFFGQGTRLTVV.

The rearrangement links TRBV18 to TRBJ2-2; D possibly corresponds to TRBD1 (5 bases). This CDR3 has 15 amino acids. Germline V gene data show CDR1 as KGHSH and CDR2 as LQKENI. Between the trimmed V and J ends, which lost 3 bases and 4 bases, there was a span of 12 bases. The CDR3 loop is CASSPLTQGTGELFF. In DNA, the CDR3 is TGTGCCAGCTCACCTTTAACTCAGGGCACCGGGGAGCTGTTTTTT.

The V call is TRBV5-1, the J call TRBJ2-7; 11 bases agree with TRBD1. The CDR3 extends over 16 amino acids. Trimming at V came to 4 bases and at J to 2 bases, leaving 8 bases not matched to a gene. Germline V CDR1 and CDR2: SGHRS, YFSETQ. Written as DNA, the CDR3 is TGCGCCAGCAGCGCAGGCGGGACAGGGGGGGCCTACGAGCAGTACTTC. Protein product: CASSAGGTGGAYEQYF. Complete variable domain (other parts from reference TRBV5-1 and TRBJ2-7): KAGVTQTPRYLIKTRGQQVTLSCSPISGHRSVSWYQQTPGQGLQFLFEYFSETQRNKGNFPGRFSGRQFSNSRSEMNVSTLELGDSALYLCASSAGGTGGAYEQYFGPGTRLTVT.

The CDR3 DNA reads TGTGCCAGCAGTTACCAGAATTCACCCCTCCACTTT. The encoded protein is CASSYQNSPLHF. The chain links TRBV6-5 to TRBJ1-6; the D is unclear. V shed 2 bases and J shed 7 bases, with 3 bases lying between them. CDR1 is MNHEY and CDR2 is SVGAGI in the germline V gene. The CDR3 runs 12 residues.

This clonotype came up once. V and J are TRBV5-6 and TRBJ1-2; TRBD1 agrees at 10 bases. With V trimmed by 3 bases and J by 6 bases, 11 bases remained unmatched. In germline, CDR1 is SGHDT, CDR2 YYEEEE. The CDR3 covers 16 residues. Here the CDR3 reads CASSYRPGQGTNGYTF. CDR3 in DNA: TGTGCCAGCAGCTACCGCCCGGGACAGGGGACAAATGGCTACACCTTC.

The V and J genes are TRBV12-3 or TRBV12-4 and TRBJ1-6; D is unclear. The ends were cut back, 6 bases at V and 7 bases at J, with 13 bases in the middle. This CDR3 has 14 amino acids. The CDR3 here is CASSPGIANSPLHF. The CDR3 nucleotides read TGTGCCAGCAGCCCCGGGATAGCCAATTCACCCCTCCACTTT.

The rearrangement uses TRBV5-6 and TRBJ1-6; D remains unclear. The CDR3 runs to 14 residues. CDR1 is SGHDT, CDR2 YYEEEE, per germline. The V end lost 2 bases, the J end lost 9 bases, and 12 bases lay between the germline ends. The DNA of the CDR3 is TGTGCCAGCAGCTTCCACGGGTTCGGTTCACCCCTCCACTTT. Translating it yields CASSFHGFGSPLHF. The full variable domain, rest sourced from reference TRBV5-6 and TRBJ1-6, is DAGVTQSPTHLIKTRGQQVTLRCSPKSGHDTVSWYQQALGQGPQFIFQYYEEEERQRGNFPDRFSGHQFPNYSSELNVNALLLGDSALYLCASSFHGFGSPLHFGNGTRLTVT.